This entry lists 2 T cell receptor beta chains sequenced from one sample in a study of molecular identifiers for immune sequencing clone quantification. Using its own MiXCR run on the PCR reads, TCRdb lists one record per CDR3 protein. The data show under 75,000 distinct CDR3 sequences, 15% to 20% seen once. Source material: naive CD8+ T cells from blood, with Jurkat cell RNA spiked in. Subset described: FACS-sorted CD8+CD4-CCR7+CD45RA+ naive T cells. The receptors shown here come from a human donor in good health. Some libraries in this study had Jurkat cell RNA spiked in.

In the case of this clonotype: Possible read error: a much larger clone is one base away. The V and J genes are TRBV18 and TRBJ1-5; D gene uncertain. The CDR3 is 20 residues long. CDR1 is KGHSH, CDR2 LQKENI, per germline. The DNA for the CDR3 is TGTGCCGGCTCACCACAAGCTCTACAGCCCGCTTTGGGTTTTTTCGTGCCCCAGCATTTT. It yields the protein CAGSPQALQPALGFFVPQHF.

As concerns this clonotype: A much larger clone lies one base from this, so it may be a read error. V is TRBV29-1 and J is TRBJ1-4; D gene ambiguous. Trimming took 3 bases from V and 8 from J, leaving 16 bases between them. Germline V gene lookup returns CDR1 SQVTM and CDR2 ANQGSEA. The CDR3 loop spans 14 amino acids. The CDR3 spells CSVELEGIGEKLFF. For the CDR3, the DNA is TGCAGCGTTGAGCTTGAAGGGATTGGGGAAAAACTGTTTTTT.